Shown below are 28 T cell receptor beta chains from a single sample sequenced in a study of vaccination effects on CD4 cells after COVID-19. Sequencing was performed with immunoSEQ multiplex PCR; in TCRdb, only in-frame clones are kept and a portion is missing. The sample lists just under 75,000 clones; about four fifths were seen once. Peptide-pool stimulation followed by sequencing identified expanded antigen-specific CD4+ clonotypes in the ViraFEST assay. Cells that had been cultured for roughly ten days were the source of isolated CD4+ T cells. Recipients of the vaccine had no prior SARS-CoV-2 infection and negative nucleocapsid antibodies. These receptors have no known antigen. Here the sequenced sample was CD4+ T cells from PBMCs cultured with HCoV-NL63 spike peptides, taken before COVID-19 vaccination. These receptors all come from a human donor who received a COVID-19 vaccine.

This chain joins TRBV6-2 or TRBV6-3 and TRBJ2-3; the match to TRBD2 covers 12 bases. Germline assignment: CDR1 MNHEY and CDR2 SVGEGT. The CDR3 is 16 amino acids. The trim removed 2 bases at V and 6 bases at J, leaving 6 bases unmatched. In nucleotides, the CDR3 is TGTGCCAGCAGTTACCGACTAGCGGGGGCCTCTGATACGCAGTATTTT. Encoded protein: CASSYRLAGASDTQYF.

V and J are TRBV5-4 and TRBJ1-4; the D gene is possibly TRBD1 (5 bases). The CDR3 contains 15 residues. V was trimmed by 4 bases and J by 2 bases, leaving 12 bases between them. CDR1 and CDR2 from the germline V gene are SGHNT and YYREEE (reference sequence). CDR3 in amino acids: CASSPAGGTNEKLFF. The CDR3 nucleotides are TGTGCCAGCAGCCCCGCCGGGGGGACTAATGAAAAACTGTTTTTT.

As DNA, the CDR3 is TGTGCCAGCAGTCCCCACTCGGGGCTCACTGAAGCTTTCTTT. This encodes CASSPHSGLTEAFF. The chain carries TRBV7-2 and TRBJ1-1, with a tentative D call TRBD1 (5 bases). The CDR3 runs 14 residues. Trimming shortened V by 6 bases and J by 4 bases, and 15 bases separated the two germline ends. Germline loops: CDR1 SGHTA, CDR2 FQGNSA.

The CDR3 DNA reads TGTGCCAGCAGCCCGACCCACGGCTCTGGAAACACCATATATTTT. Protein: CASSPTHGSGNTIYF. V usage is TRBV2 and J usage is TRBJ1-3; D is undetermined. The length of the CDR3 is 15 residues. The ends were cut back, 6 bases at V and 0 bases at J, with 12 bases in the middle. The V gene's germline CDR1 is SNHLY and CDR2 FYNNEI.

This clone was observed a few times. This sample also contains other DNA sequences that code for the same CDR3. The chain combines TRBV24-1 with TRBJ1-5; D might be TRBD1 (5 bases). The CDR3 loop spans 12 amino acids. CDR1 is KGHDR and CDR2 is SFDVKD in the germline V gene. The V end was cut by 0 bases, the J end by 9 bases, with 5 bases between. The CDR3 loop reads CATSDLGGPQHF. The DNA for the CDR3 is TGTGCCACCAGTGATTTGGGGGGGCCCCAGCATTTT.

This clone was observed once. The chain is built from TRBV6-5 and TRBJ1-2; D not resolved. V shed 7 bases and J shed 4 bases, with 16 bases lying between them. The CDR3 is 14 residues long. The germline V gene has CDR1 MNHEY and CDR2 SVGAGI. The CDR3 protein is CASMGSGRAYGYTF. The CDR3 DNA is TGTGCCAGCATGGGTTCCGGGAGGGCCTATGGCTACACCTTC.

The chain is built from TRBV30 and TRBJ1-6; D remains ambiguous. Trimming pared 1 base from V and 8 bases from J, leaving 6 bases between. The germline V gene encodes CDR1 GTSNPN and CDR2 SVGIG (reference sequence). The CDR3 contains 12 residues. The CDR3 protein is CAWSEIYSPLHF. The CDR3 coding sequence is TGTGCCTGGAGTGAAATATATTCACCCCTCCACTTT.

The gene calls are TRBV6-6 and TRBJ2-5, with 7 bases aligning to TRBD2. J was trimmed by 4 bases and V by 0 bases; bases with no gene match: 8. CDR1 and CDR2 (germline): MNHNY, SVGAGI (reference sequence). The CDR3 runs to 16 residues. The CDR3 coding sequence is TGTGCCAGCAGTTACTCGGCGGGAGTGGGGCCAGAGACCCAGTACTTC. As protein: CASSYSAGVGPETQYF.

This clone was picked up a small number of times. V and J are TRBV4-1 and TRBJ2-1; TRBD2 aligns across 9 bases. The CDR3 sequence is 16 residues long. V lost 3 bases to trimming and J lost 2 bases; unmatched junction nucleotides: 5. CDR1 is MGHRA and CDR2 is YSYEKL in the germline V gene. CDR3 DNA sequence: TGCGCCAGCAGCCACCCAAGCGGGGGGACCTACAATGAGCAGTTCTTC. It codes for CASSHPSGGTYNEQFF.

The V call is TRBV18, the J call TRBJ1-5; a weak D match, TRBD1 (5 bases). Trimming took 3 bases from V and 0 from J, leaving 9 bases between them. The CDR3 runs to 15 residues. Germline V gene data show CDR1 as KGHSH and CDR2 as LQKENI. CDR3 in DNA: TGTGCCAGCTCACCTGGGACCAATAGCAATCAGCCCCAGCATTTT. Encoded protein: CASSPGTNSNQPQHF.

V and J are TRBV30 and TRBJ1-5; weak D call: TRBD1 (5 bases). CDR3 size: 13 residues. The V end was cut by 2 bases, the J end by 5 bases, with 10 bases between. In germline, CDR1 is GTSNPN, CDR2 SVGIG (reference sequence). Here the CDR3 DNA reads TGTGCCTGGAGTCAAGGAGGGGATCAGCCCCAGCATTTT. This codes for CAWSQGGDQPQHF.

The gene calls are TRBV2 and TRBJ2-3, with TRBD2 identical over 9 bases. Trimming took 4 bases from V and 3 from J; bases not matched to a gene: 5. The germline CDR1 and CDR2 sequences are SNHLY and FYNNEI. The CDR3 contains 15 residues. CDR3 DNA sequence: TGTGCCAGCAGTGTTAATAGCGGGGGTACAGATACGCAGTATTTT. Translation: CASSVNSGGTDTQYF.

The chain is built from TRBV30 and TRBJ1-2; possible D gene TRBD1, 5 bases. CDR3 size: 12 residues. CDR1 GTSNPN and CDR2 SVGIG come from the germline V gene (reference sequence). V was shortened by 5 bases and J by 8 bases, with 15 bases between the two germline ends. The CDR3 DNA follows: TGTGCCTGGGCCCACGGGACTGGCGGCTACACCTTC. Translated, it gives CAWAHGTGGYTF.

The chain is built from TRBV7-9 and TRBJ2-5; 8 bases are a match to TRBD2. Germline-derived CDR1 and CDR2 are SEHNR and FQNEAQ (reference sequence). Trimming at V came to 8 bases and at J to 3 bases, leaving 2 bases not matched to a gene. CDR3 size: 12 residues. The CDR3 loop is CASDSGEETQYF. CDR3 nucleotides: TGTGCCAGCGATAGCGGGGAAGAGACCCAGTACTTC.

This clone was observed once. CDR3 coding DNA: TGTGCCAGCAGCCAAGAAGGCGGGATCAATATGTGGGGCTACACCTTC. Translated: CASSQEGGINMWGYTF. The chain has TRBV4-2 and TRBJ1-2, with D uncertain. Germline values: CDR1 LGHNA, CDR2 YNFKEQ. The CDR3 extends over 16 amino acids. Trimming removed 0 bases from V and 8 bases from J, with 19 bases in between.

J is TRBJ2-7 and V is TRBV5-6, with D unresolved. V was clipped by 0 bases and J by 2 bases, with 9 bases between them. Germline CDR1 SGHDT, CDR2 YYEEEE. This CDR3 comprises 14 residues. The DNA of the CDR3 is TGTGCCAGCAGCTTGGGCTCGGCCCCCTACGAGCAGTACGTC. Translated: CASSLGSAPYEQYV.

This rearrangement joins TRBV3-1 (or the pseudogene TRBV3-2) to TRBJ1-2, with D tentatively TRBD1 (6 bases). The length of the CDR3 is 12 residues. Trimming left V 3 bases short and J 8 bases short, with 10 bases between. Germline-derived CDR1 and CDR2 are LGHDT and YNNKEL (reference sequence). The CDR3 region is CASSHRGRGYTF. CDR3 nucleotides: TGTGCCAGCAGCCACAGGGGTCGCGGCTACACCTTC.

This chain links TRBV6-5 with TRBJ2-4; TRBD1 agrees at 10 bases. The germline V gene has CDR1 MNHEY and CDR2 SVGAGI. The ends lost 6 bases at V and 8 bases at J; junction bases unmatched: 1. The CDR3 sequence is 12 residues long. The CDR3 region is CASSGTGDIQYF. In nucleotides, the CDR3 is TGTGCCAGCAGCGGGACAGGGGACATTCAGTACTTC.

CDR3 sequence: CASSPQQSSYEQYV. DNA for the CDR3: TGTGCCAGCTCACCACAACAGAGCTCCTACGAGCAGTACGTC. The chain couples TRBV18 to TRBJ2-7; no firm D call. Trimming pared 1 base from V and 0 bases from J, leaving 7 bases between. In germline, CDR1 is KGHSH, CDR2 LQKENI. The CDR3 totals 14 residues.

The CDR3, as DNA: TGCGCCAGCAGCCTAACAGGGGGGGACAATCAGCCCCAGCATTTT. Translating it yields CASSLTGGDNQPQHF. The chain employs TRBV5-1 and TRBJ1-5; TRBD1 agrees at 8 bases. Germline V gene lookup returns CDR1 SGHRS and CDR2 YFSETQ. The CDR3 is made up of 15 amino acids. V trimming: 4 bases; J trimming: 3 bases; junction bases outside the gene matches: 6.

The rearrangement joins TRBV5-1 to TRBJ2-7; TRBD1 matches 7 bases. CDR1 and CDR2 from the germline V gene are SGHRS and YFSETQ. The CDR3 has 15 residues. Trimming removed 2 bases from V and 7 bases from J; junction bases left unmatched: 12. CDR3 DNA sequence: TGCGCCAGCAGCTTAGGGCAGGGGGTTCCGGATGAGCAGTACGTC. It specifies CASSLGQGVPDEQYV.

Only one count was recorded for this clone. CDR3 sequence reads: CASSLRTGFSEAFF. The CDR3 DNA follows: TGCGCCAGCAGCTTGAGAACAGGGTTTTCTGAAGCTTTCTTT. The chain carries TRBV5-1 and TRBJ1-1, with D maybe TRBD1 (6 bases). CDR3 length equals 14 residues. The V gene's germline CDR1 is SGHRS and CDR2 YFSETQ. V shed 1 base and J shed 6 bases, with 13 bases lying between them.

The chain links TRBV6-2 or TRBV6-3 to TRBJ1-2; no clear D gene. From germline, CDR1 is MNHEY and CDR2 SVGEGT. The V end was cut by 2 bases, the J end by 0 bases, with 19 bases between. This CDR3 has 18 residues. The DNA for the CDR3 is TGTGCCAGCAGTTACGCATTGTTGGGCCTCAGAGCTAACTATGGCTACACCTTC. It codes for CASSYALLGLRANYGYTF.

The rearrangement joins TRBV5-1 to TRBJ2-1; 7 bases are a match to TRBD2. The CDR3 runs to 15 residues. Germline V gives CDR1 SGHRS, CDR2 YFSETQ. Germline trimming cut 0 bases from V and 6 bases from J; bases unmatched to any gene: 6. The CDR3 here is CASSLEGGLVNEQFF. Here the CDR3 DNA reads TGCGCCAGCAGCTTGGAGGGAGGGTTGGTCAATGAGCAGTTCTTC.

This clone appeared once. J is TRBJ2-2 and V is TRBV5-1; D unclear. Germline assignment: CDR1 SGHRS and CDR2 YFSETQ. V was pared by 1 base and J by 1 base, with 5 bases between. The CDR3 runs to 14 residues. The DNA of the CDR3 is TGCGCCAGCAGCTTGCGGCAGAACACCGGGGAGCTGTTTTTT. This encodes CASSLRQNTGELFF.

In DNA form, the CDR3 reads TGCAGCTCGGGGGGTCTTACTGAAGCTTTCTTT. Translating gives CSSGGLTEAFF. The rearrangement uses TRBV20-1 and TRBJ1-1; D might be TRBD1 (5 bases). The CDR3 extends over 11 amino acids. Germline V gene lookup returns CDR1 DFQATT and CDR2 SNEGSKA (reference sequence).

The chain combines TRBV10-3 with TRBJ1-1; no firm D call. There are 12 residues in the CDR3. From germline, CDR1 is ENHRY and CDR2 SYGVKD. Trimming left V 4 bases short and J 6 bases short, with 9 bases between. The CDR3 nucleotides are TGTGCCATCAGTGGGGCAGCTGCTGAAGCTTTCTTT. Translation gives CAISGAAAEAFF.

The J gene is TRBJ2-7, the V gene TRBV10-3, with 7 bases fitting TRBD1. The CDR3 has 15 residues. Trimming removed 2 bases from V and 4 bases from J; junction bases left unmatched: 8. The germline CDR1 and CDR2 sequences are ENHRY and SYGVKD. The CDR3 loop is CAISEEGAGGYEQYV. The CDR3 nucleotides are TGTGCCATCAGTGAGGAAGGGGCAGGGGGTTACGAGCAGTACGTC.